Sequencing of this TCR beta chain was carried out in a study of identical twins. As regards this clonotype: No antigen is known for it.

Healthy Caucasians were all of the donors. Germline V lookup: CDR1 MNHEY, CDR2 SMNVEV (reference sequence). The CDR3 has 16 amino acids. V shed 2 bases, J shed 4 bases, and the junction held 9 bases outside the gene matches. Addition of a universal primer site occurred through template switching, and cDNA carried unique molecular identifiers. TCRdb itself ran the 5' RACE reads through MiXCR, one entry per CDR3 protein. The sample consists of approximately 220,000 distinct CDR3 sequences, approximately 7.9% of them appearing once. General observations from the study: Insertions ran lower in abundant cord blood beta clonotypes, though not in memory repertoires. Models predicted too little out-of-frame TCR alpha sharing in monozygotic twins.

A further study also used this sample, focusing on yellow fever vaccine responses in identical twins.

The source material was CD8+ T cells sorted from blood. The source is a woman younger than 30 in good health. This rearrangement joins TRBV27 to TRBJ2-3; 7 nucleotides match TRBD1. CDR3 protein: CASSLTRGLFSDTQYF. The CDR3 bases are TGTGCCAGCAGTTTAACCAGGGGGTTATTCTCAGATACGCAGTATTTT.